The 19 T cell receptor beta chains in this list originate from one sample, sequenced in a study of blood T cell repertoires in COVID-19. Sequencing was performed with immunoSEQ multiplex PCR; in TCRdb, only in-frame clones are kept and a portion is missing. The sample carries 350,000 to 400,000 clones, 70% to 90% recorded once. Sequencing input: PBMCs or T cells enriched from blood (not recorded which). The receptors were sampled from a middle-aged man in a cohort exposed to, infected with or recovered from COVID-19 (not recorded which).

V is TRBV6-4 and J is TRBJ1-2; a possible D gene is TRBD1 (6 bases). The CDR3 extends over 13 amino acids. The V gene's germline CDR1 is MRHNA and CDR2 SNTAGT. V was clipped by 5 bases and J by 2 bases, with 9 bases between them. Written as DNA, the CDR3 is TGTGCCAGCAGTCCGGGACAAAACTATGGCTACACCTTC. Protein product: CASSPGQNYGYTF.

The gene calls are TRBV10-1 and TRBJ1-1, with D tentatively TRBD1 (6 bases). The CDR3 length is 13 residues. V was pared by 0 bases and J by 5 bases, with 7 bases between. Germline V gives CDR1 WNHNN, CDR2 SYGVQD (reference sequence). CDR3 DNA: TGCGCCAGCAGTGAGTCCGGGACAACTGAAGCTTTCTTT. Protein product: CASSESGTTEAFF.

The gene calls are TRBV18 and TRBJ1-1; D is possibly TRBD1 (6 bases). V lost 4 bases and J lost 1, with 10 bases in between. Germline assignment: CDR1 KGHSH and CDR2 LQKENI. This CDR3 spans 14 amino acids. The chain's CDR3 is CASSRTVGNTEAFF. As DNA, the CDR3 is TGTGCCAGCTCACGGACAGTGGGGAACACTGAAGCTTTCTTT.

This clone occurred a few times. V is TRBV10-2 and J is TRBJ1-1; 7 positions agree with TRBD1. CDR1 and CDR2 from the germline V gene are WSHSY and SAAADI. The CDR3 covers 12 residues. Losses at the gene ends were 6 bases for V and 7 bases for J; bases not matched to a gene: 5. CDR3 coding DNA: TGCGCCAGCAGGGGACAGTACTATGAAGCTTTCTTT. Translating gives CASRGQYYEAFF.

The chain is built from TRBV6-5 and TRBJ2-1; 7 positions agree with TRBD2. The CDR3 contains 14 residues. CDR1 is MNHEY, CDR2 SVGAGI, per germline. Trimming took 6 bases from V and 3 from J; bases not matched to a gene: 5. The CDR3: CASRAGDYYNEQFF. The CDR3 coding sequence is TGTGCCAGCAGAGCCGGGGACTACTACAATGAGCAGTTCTTC.

This chain uses TRBV4-2 with TRBJ2-7; maybe TRBD1 (6 bases). The germline CDR1 and CDR2 sequences are LGHNA and YNFKEQ. Trimming removed 0 bases from V and 4 bases from J, with 10 bases in between. The CDR3 totals 14 residues. For the CDR3, the DNA is TGTGCCAGCAGCCAAGATCGGCAGGGGTACGAGCAGTACTTC. Its translation is CASSQDRQGYEQYF.

The gene calls are TRBV28 and TRBJ2-1; tentatively, D is TRBD1 (5 bases). Trimming left V 2 bases short and J 9 bases short, with 11 bases between. The CDR3 totals 13 residues. CDR1 is MDHEN, CDR2 SYDVKM, per germline. CDR3 DNA: TGTGCCAGCAGTTTAAAGGGGCTCATTGAGCAGTTCTTC. Translating it yields CASSLKGLIEQFF.

The chain carries TRBV3-1 (or the pseudogene TRBV3-2) and TRBJ2-1; TRBD2 is a possible D gene (6 bases). V lost 0 bases, J lost 10 bases, and 10 bases lay in between. The CDR3 has 13 residues. The germline CDR1 and CDR2 sequences are LGHDT and YNNKEL (reference sequence). The CDR3, as DNA: TGTGCCAGCAGCCAAGATACCCGGGAGGAGCAGTTCTTC. This codes for CASSQDTREEQFF.

The chain is built from TRBV5-1 and TRBJ2-5; 11 bases align to TRBD1. V was clipped by 4 bases and J by 4 bases; unmatched bases: 9. The germline gives CDR1 SGHRS, CDR2 YFSETQ. CDR3 length equals 16 residues. The CDR3 reads CASSQGTGGLGETQYF. The CDR3 DNA follows: TGCGCCAGCAGCCAAGGGACAGGGGGTTTAGGAGAGACCCAGTACTTC.

The V gene is TRBV7-9, the J gene TRBJ1-6; D is unresolved. V was shortened by 5 bases and J by 11 bases, with 16 bases between the two germline ends. Looked up from germline, CDR1 is SEHNR and CDR2 is FQNEAQ (reference sequence). The CDR3 covers 14 residues. This CDR3 reads CASSPGGTGPPLHF. The CDR3 DNA reads as TGTGCCAGCAGCCCCGGAGGTACCGGACCACCCCTCCACTTT.

This rearrangement joins TRBV24-1 to TRBJ2-3, with 12 bases matching TRBD2. This CDR3 has 18 residues. V trimming: 3 bases; J trimming: 5 bases; junction bases outside the gene matches: 11. CDR1 is KGHDR and CDR2 is SFDVKD in the germline V gene. In DNA, the CDR3 is TGTGCCACCAGTGATGATCCTAGACTAGCGGGAGTCAGAGATACGCAGTATTTT. It is translated as CATSDDPRLAGVRDTQYF.

The chain is built from TRBV7-2 and TRBJ1-1, with unresolved D. V shed 4 bases and J shed 1 base, with 7 bases lying between them. Germline lookup yields CDR1 SGHTA and CDR2 FQGNSA. The CDR3 spans 13 residues. CDR3 DNA: TGTGCCAGCAGCTCCCAGCGGAACACTGAAGCTTTCTTT. This sequence encodes CASSSQRNTEAFF.

The rearrangement links TRBV7-9 to TRBJ2-2; 9 bases are shared with TRBD2. The CDR3 is made up of 15 amino acids. CDR1 and CDR2 from the germline V gene are SEHNR and FQNEAQ (reference sequence). Losses at the gene ends were 5 bases for V and 1 base for J; bases not matched to a gene: 2. In nucleotides, the CDR3 is TGTGCCAGCAGCCGGACTAGCGAGAACACCGGGGAGCTGTTTTTT. It yields the protein CASSRTSENTGELFF.

V gene TRBV19 combines with J gene TRBJ2-3; 12 nucleotides align to TRBD2. J was trimmed by 1 base and V by 3 bases; bases with no gene match: 8. Germline assignment: CDR1 LNHDA and CDR2 SQIVND (reference sequence). CDR3 size: 18 residues. The CDR3 spells CASSMTSGSPRRTDTQYF. The CDR3 DNA sequence: TGTGCCAGTAGTATGACTAGCGGGAGTCCCCGACGCACAGATACGCAGTATTTT.

The V gene is TRBV3-1 (or the pseudogene TRBV3-2), the J gene TRBJ1-2, with 7 bases matching TRBD1. Germline V CDR1 and CDR2: LGHDT, YNNKEL (reference sequence). V trimming: 4 bases; J trimming: 4 bases; junction bases outside the gene matches: 9. This CDR3 is built from 15 residues. In DNA, the CDR3 is TGTGCCAGCAGCCCGTCGTTGGAGGGGGCCTATGGCTACACCTTC. Encoded protein: CASSPSLEGAYGYTF.

The V gene is TRBV2, the J gene TRBJ2-7; 14 bases are shared with TRBD2. Germline lookup yields CDR1 SNHLY and CDR2 FYNNEI. CDR3 length: 15 residues. V shed 6 bases and J 2 bases; nucleotides not matched to a gene: 3. In DNA form, the CDR3 reads TGTGCCAGCAGCCGACTAGCGGGAGGGCCCTACGAGCAGTACTTC. It codes for CASSRLAGGPYEQYF.

As concerns this clone: The same CDR3 also results from other DNA sequences found in this sample. This chain links TRBV27 with TRBJ1-1; the D gene is possibly TRBD1 (6 bases). This CDR3 comprises 14 residues. Trimming removed 5 bases at V and 4 bases at J, with 14 bases between. CDR1 is MNHEY and CDR2 is SMNVEV in the germline V gene (reference sequence). CDR3 protein: CASSNYRVGTEAFF. As DNA, the CDR3 is TGTGCCAGCAGTAATTACAGGGTAGGCACTGAAGCTTTCTTT.

The chain has TRBV25-1 and TRBJ2-1; 9 bases agree with TRBD1. The length of the CDR3 is 16 residues. Germline CDR1 is MGHDK and CDR2 is SYGVNS. The junction had 12 bases not matched to a gene; V was cut back by 2 bases and J by 10 bases. CDR3 in amino acids: CASSEQVGGQGREQFF. Here the CDR3 DNA reads TGTGCCAGCAGTGAACAAGTTGGGGGACAGGGTCGGGAGCAGTTCTTC.

The chain recombines TRBV27 with TRBJ2-1, with 13 positions matching TRBD2. V lost 7 bases, J lost 7 bases, and 10 bases stayed unmatched. This CDR3 has 16 amino acids. The germline V gene has CDR1 MNHEY and CDR2 SMNVEV (reference sequence). CDR3 bases: TGTGCCAGCACAAACCCGGGACTAGCGGGATTTAATGAGCAGTTCTTC. Amino acids: CASTNPGLAGFNEQFF.